This TCR beta chain derives from a study of Ad26.COV2.S vaccination and SARS-CoV-2 variants. Background on the study: Of the COV1001 trial arms, the Ad26.COV2.S arm included the donor.

Overall study results and limits: Substantial response breadth was reportedly seen for spike-specific CD8+ and CD4+ T cells after vaccination.

The treatment is: some 19 received Ad26.COV2.S at low or high dose, single or two shots; roughly five received placebo; per-sample allocation not given. It was on day 63 after the first vaccine or placebo injection that samples were taken. The sample came from a Boston adult aged 18-55 years. Built on an Ad26 vector, the vaccine expressed Wuhan-strain SARS-CoV-2 spike. Note on this clone: Its antigen is unidentified.

Profiling relied on immunoSEQ multiplex PCR, and the TCRdb table lists in-frame clones only, not all of them. Of around 450,000 clones listed, around nine tenths are singletons. CDR3 length: 14 amino acids. Germline CDR1 SNHLY, CDR2 FYNNEI. V gave up 6 bases and J gave up 2 bases, with 13 bases separating them. The receptor comes from a person between 18 and 60 years old who received the Ad26.COV2.S COVID-19 vaccine or a placebo. This chain links TRBV2 with TRBJ2-5; D is possibly TRBD2 (6 bases). The material sequenced was peripheral blood, taken in a trial of Ad26.COV2.S vaccine versus placebo. The CDR3 coding sequence is TGTGCCAGCAGGAGGACCGGAGGGCAAGAGACCCAGTACTTC. Protein: CASRRTGGQETQYF. Full variable domain (remainder filled in from reference TRBV2 and TRBJ2-5): EPEVTQTPSHQVTQMGQEVILRCVPISNHLYFYWYRQILGQKVEFLVSFYNNEISEKSEIFDDQFSVERPDGSNFTLKIRSTKLEDSAMYFCASRRTGGQETQYFGPGTRLLVL.